Following are 31 T cell receptor beta chains from one sample sequenced in a study of blood T cells in healthy people across ages. It was with a sample-barcoded 5' primer and a J-beta primer mix that a second PCR of roughly 6 to 12 cycles was run. MiXCR, run by TCRdb on the 5' RACE reads, gives a single entry per CDR3 protein. The table shows 850,000 to 1,000,000 distinct CDR3 sequences, with about 48% occurring only once. The material sequenced was blood. The receptors here all came from a young man in good health.

The chain combines TRBV20-1 with TRBJ2-4; D may match TRBD1 or TRBD2 (5 bases each). The end of the DNA fits TRBJ2-7 better, so the J call may be wrong. Germline CDR1 and CDR2: DFQATT and SNEGSKA (reference sequence). This CDR3 region has 12 residues. CDR3 amino acids: CSARGVRREQYF. The CDR3, as DNA: TGCAGTGCTAGGGGGGTTAGGCGCGAGCAGTACTTC.

V gene TRBV3-1 combines with J gene TRBJ1-2; D is unresolved. From germline, CDR1 is LGHDT and CDR2 YNNKEL (reference sequence). The V end lost 1 base, the J end lost 6 bases, and 9 bases lay between the germline ends. The CDR3 has 13 amino acids. The CDR3 spells CASSQVYDDGYTF. The CDR3 DNA is TGTGCCAGCAGCCAAGTTTATGATGATGGCTACACCTTC.

This clonotype was counted between two and nine times. The chain combines TRBV27 with TRBJ1-4; 9 bases map to TRBD1. Trimming at V came to 6 bases and at J to 8 bases, leaving 7 bases not matched to a gene. The germline CDR1 and CDR2 sequences are MNHEY and SMNVEV (reference sequence). The CDR3 covers 14 residues. The CDR3 bases are TGTGCCAGCAGATTACAGGGGGCTGGAGAAAAACTGTTTTTT. Protein sequence: CASRLQGAGEKLFF.

This clonotype turned up a few times. A clone one base away is much larger, so this may be a read error. V usage is TRBV6-1 and J usage is TRBJ2-1; unclear D gene. TRBJ2-7 matches the DNA end more closely, so the J call is doubtful. This CDR3 has 13 amino acids. The V gene's germline CDR1 is MNHNS and CDR2 SASEGT. The DNA for the CDR3 is TGTGCCAGCGAGGTCGGCTCCTACAATGAGCAGTACTTC. Its translation is CASEVGSYNEQYF.

Here the CDR3 reads CASSLAGVATYEQYF. DNA for the CDR3: TGTGCCAGCAGTTTAGCTGGGGTAGCCACTTACGAGCAGTACTTC. The rearrangement links TRBV12-3 or TRBV12-4 to TRBJ2-7, with D unclear. The CDR3 is made up of 15 amino acids. V lost 0 bases, J lost 4 bases, and 13 bases lay in between.

About this clonotype: One end of the junction varies from germline; a read error may be responsible. This chain uses TRBV6-2 or TRBV6-3 with TRBJ2-7; tentatively, D is TRBD2 (5 bases). CDR3 length: 12 amino acids. From germline, CDR1 is MNHEY and CDR2 SVGEGT. CDR3 coding DNA: TGTGCCGGCAGTTACCCGGGATACGAGCAGTACTTC. This sequence encodes CAGSYPGYEQYF.

This sequence joins TRBV7-2 and TRBJ2-5; TRBD2 agrees at 11 bases. Germline V CDR1 and CDR2: SGHTA, FQGNSA. The CDR3 extends over 15 amino acids. V shed 6 bases, J shed 1 base, and the junction held 4 bases outside the gene matches. This CDR3 reads CASREGTSGQETQYF. The CDR3, as DNA: TGTGCCAGCAGAGAAGGGACTAGCGGCCAAGAGACCCAGTACTTC.

This sequence joins TRBV2 and TRBJ2-5; the match to TRBD1 covers 7 bases. Matching the DNA end better, TRBJ2-7 makes the J call doubtful. Germline V lookup: CDR1 SNHLY, CDR2 FYNNEI. The CDR3 runs 15 residues. The CDR3 loop reads CASSGGQSTLYEQYF. The CDR3 bases are TGTGCCAGCAGTGGGGGACAGTCTACTCTCTACGAGCAGTACTTC.

This clonotype was found many times. The chain recombines TRBV29-1 with TRBJ2-5, with D hard to call. With 7 bases removed from V and 0 bases from J, the gap between germline ends came to 9 bases. Germline-derived CDR1 and CDR2 are SQVTM and ANQGSEA. This CDR3 contains 12 residues. The CDR3 reads CSARLNQETQYF. As DNA, the CDR3 is TGCAGCGCTCGACTGAACCAAGAGACCCAGTACTTC.

The CDR3 coding sequence is TGTGCCAGCAGCGCCGGGGGTGCAGATACGCAGTATTTT. Residues: CASSAGGADTQYF. V usage is TRBV9 and J usage is TRBJ2-3, with D possibly TRBD2 on 6 matching bases. Germline V gives CDR1 SGDLS, CDR2 YYNGEE. V was pared by 3 bases and J by 4 bases, with 9 bases between. This CDR3 has 13 amino acids.

The chain couples TRBV10-3 to TRBJ1-2; 8 positions agree with TRBD1. V trimming: 6 bases; J trimming: 4 bases; junction bases outside the gene matches: 7. The CDR3 has 14 amino acids. Germline V gene lookup returns CDR1 ENHRY and CDR2 SYGVKD. The CDR3 bases are TGTGCCATCAGAGGACAGGGAGATCGCTATGGCTACACCTTC. It specifies CAIRGQGDRYGYTF.

This chain joins TRBV3-1 and TRBJ1-2; D remains ambiguous. CDR1 is LGHDT, CDR2 YNNKEL, per germline (reference sequence). The CDR3 extends over 14 amino acids. V was clipped by 4 bases and J by 4 bases, with 13 bases between them. The CDR3 coding sequence is TGTGCCAGCAGCCGTCTCACAGATAGCTATGGCTACACCTTC. Encoded protein: CASSRLTDSYGYTF.

At least ten counts were recorded for this clonotype. The chain combines TRBV29-1 with TRBJ2-7; 9 positions match TRBD1. The germline CDR1 and CDR2 sequences are SQVTM and ANQGSEA. V lost 4 bases to trimming and J lost 1 base; unmatched junction nucleotides: 2. This CDR3 has 13 residues. DNA for the CDR3: TGCAGCGTTGGGACAGGGGCTTCCTACGAGCAGTACTTC. It is translated as CSVGTGASYEQYF.

Remarks on this clonotype: Given a much more abundant clone one base away, this may be a read error. The chain carries TRBV28 and TRBJ2-1, with D possibly TRBD2 on 7 matching bases. The CDR3 sequence is 14 residues long. V was pared by 5 bases and J by 10 bases, with 18 bases between. CDR1 is MDHEN and CDR2 is SYDVKM in the germline V gene. CDR3 sequence (DNA): TGTGCCAGCAGTGGGGGGGCCTTAGCGGCGGAGCAGTTCTTC. It encodes CASSGGALAAEQFF.

The CDR3 region has the DNA TGCAGCGTTGAATCTGAGACAGAGCAGTTCTTC. Residues: CSVESETEQFF. This chain joins TRBV29-1 and TRBJ2-1; D is uncertain. Germline V lookup: CDR1 SQVTM, CDR2 ANQGSEA. Trimming stripped 2 bases from V and 10 bases from J, with 9 bases between. The CDR3 runs to 11 residues.

The V call is TRBV6-2 or TRBV6-3, the J call TRBJ2-5, with TRBD2 identical over 9 bases. Per the germline V gene, CDR1 is MNHEY and CDR2 is SVGEGT. This CDR3 comprises 16 residues. With V trimmed by 2 bases and J by 2 bases, 6 bases remained unmatched. CDR3 residues: CASSYGRLAEQETQYF. The CDR3 DNA reads TGTGCCAGCAGTTACGGCCGACTAGCGGAACAAGAGACCCAGTACTTC.

The chain uses TRBV4-2 and TRBJ2-2, with 11 bases that match TRBD2. Trimming cost V 0 bases and J 4 bases; bases outside gene matches: 4. The CDR3 is 17 amino acids. Germline values: CDR1 LGHNA, CDR2 YNFKEQ. The CDR3 loop reads CASSQELAGGCTGELFF. CDR3 coding DNA: TGTGCCAGCAGCCAAGAGCTAGCGGGGGGTTGCACCGGGGAGCTGTTTTTT.

This clonotype came up many times. CDR3 DNA: TGCGCCAGCAGCCAATCCCAGGCCCAGGGGGAAAAACTGTTTTTT. Residues: CASSQSQAQGEKLFF. This chain uses TRBV4-3 with TRBJ1-4; tentatively, D is TRBD1 (6 bases). The CDR3 spans 15 residues. CDR1 is LGHNA and CDR2 is YSLEER in the germline V gene. Trimming removed 2 bases from V and 8 bases from J, with 15 bases in between.

This clonotype was picked up one time. This may be a read error, as it is one base from a much larger clone. The chain employs TRBV7-8 and TRBJ2-6, with TRBD1 matching over 9 bases. CDR3 length: 17 residues. Per the germline V gene, CDR1 is SGHVS and CDR2 is FQNEAQ. This CDR3 reads CTSTGGQGNSGANVLTF. The CDR3 DNA is TGTACCAGCACGGGGGGACAGGGAAACTCTGGGGCCAACGTCCTGACTTTC.

A few counts support this clonotype. This sequence joins TRBV7-9 and TRBJ2-3, with D maybe TRBD1 (6 bases). The ends were cut back, 5 bases at V and 6 bases at J, with 12 bases in the middle. The CDR3 contains 13 residues. Germline CDR1 is SEHNR and CDR2 is FQNEAQ (reference sequence). DNA for the CDR3: TGTGCCAGCAGCACTCAGGGGTTGGATACGCAGTATTTT. As protein: CASSTQGLDTQYF.

The V and J genes are TRBV19 and TRBJ2-5; unclear D gene. The last part of the DNA fits TRBJ2-7 better; the J call may be wrong. In germline, CDR1 is LNHDA, CDR2 SQIVND (reference sequence). This CDR3 is built from 15 residues. The CDR3 reads CASSARMGIGYEQYF. In DNA form, the CDR3 reads TGTGCCAGTAGTGCCAGGATGGGGATCGGCTACGAGCAGTACTTC.

V usage is TRBV29-1 and J usage is TRBJ1-4; TRBD1 matches 10 bases. CDR3 length equals 15 residues. Per germline, CDR1 SQVTM and CDR2 ANQGSEA. Germline trimming cut 4 bases from V and 3 bases from J; bases unmatched to any gene: 5. CDR3 DNA sequence: TGCAGCGTTGCGACAGGGGGCGCGGCTAATGAAAAACTGTTTTTT. Protein: CSVATGGAANEKLFF.

The chain combines TRBV29-1 with TRBJ2-7, with D unclear. This CDR3 spans 14 amino acids. Per the germline V gene, CDR1 is SQVTM and CDR2 is ANQGSEA. Trimming removed 0 bases at V and 2 bases at J, with 11 bases between. CDR3 protein: CSVEDREAPYEQYF. CDR3 in DNA: TGCAGCGTTGAAGATCGTGAGGCCCCCTACGAGCAGTACTTC.

This sequence joins TRBV4-2 and TRBJ1-2; the D gene is possibly TRBD1 (6 bases). The CDR3 totals 14 residues. Trimming cost V 4 bases and J 9 bases, with 18 bases left between them. Germline lookup yields CDR1 LGHNA and CDR2 YNFKEQ. CDR3 in amino acids: CASSRLQGGDSYTF. DNA for the CDR3: TGTGCCAGCAGCCGCCTACAGGGTGGAGATAGCTACACCTTC.

The V call is TRBV12-3 or TRBV12-4, the J call TRBJ2-5; D perhaps matches TRBD2 (6 bases). The better agreement between TRBJ2-7 and the DNA end casts doubt on the J call. The CDR3 has 14 residues. The CDR3 reads CASSPARGKGEQYF. CDR3 sequence (DNA): TGTGCCAGCAGTCCAGCGCGGGGCAAAGGCGAGCAGTACTTC.

V and J are TRBV20-1 and TRBJ2-3; tentative D call: TRBD2 (6 bases). V was pared by 0 bases and J by 2 bases, with 15 bases between. Germline assignment: CDR1 DFQATT and CDR2 SNEGSKA (reference sequence). The CDR3 runs to 16 residues. This chain's CDR3 is CSARDQVGLHTDTQYF. In DNA, the CDR3 is TGCAGTGCTAGAGATCAGGTGGGACTCCACACAGATACGCAGTATTTT.

This chain uses TRBV28 with TRBJ2-7, with D uncertain. Germline V lookup: CDR1 MDHEN, CDR2 SYDVKM. The CDR3 runs 15 residues. V was shortened by 6 bases and J by 2 bases, with 17 bases between the two germline ends. CDR3 in amino acids: CASSSLISLPYEQYF. CDR3 DNA: TGTGCCAGCAGCTCTCTAATATCCTTGCCCTACGAGCAGTACTTC.

The count of this clonotype is one. V is TRBV6-2 or TRBV6-3 and J is TRBJ2-1; 10 bases match TRBD2. The germline V gene encodes CDR1 MNHEY and CDR2 SVGEGT. J lost 8 bases, V lost 6 bases, and 10 bases had no gene match. This CDR3 contains 15 residues. The CDR3 nucleotides are TGTGCCAGCAGAGAGAGCGGGGGGGGCTCGTATGAGCAGTTCTTC. It codes for CASRESGGGSYEQFF.

The rearrangement links TRBV7-9 to TRBJ2-3; D may be TRBD2 (6 bases). Trimming stripped 1 base from V and 2 bases from J, with 10 bases between. The CDR3 is 15 residues long. Germline CDR1 SEHNR, CDR2 FQNEAQ (reference sequence). The CDR3 here is CASSLGLGITDTQYF. For the CDR3, the DNA is TGTGCCAGCAGCTTAGGACTAGGGATCACAGATACGCAGTATTTT.

The rearrangement links TRBV5-1 to TRBJ1-1; 7 bases fit TRBD1. This CDR3 comprises 15 residues. V was clipped by 0 bases and J by 4 bases; unmatched bases: 6. Germline CDR1 and CDR2: SGHRS and YFSETQ. The CDR3 here is CASSLVTGASTEAFF. The CDR3 nucleotides are TGCGCCAGCAGCTTGGTTACAGGGGCGAGCACTGAAGCTTTCTTT.

This clonotype was counted between two and nine times. The chain uses TRBV4-1 and TRBJ2-1; 8 positions agree with TRBD2. V dropped 2 bases and J dropped 1; count of bases not matched to a gene: 7. CDR1 MGHRA and CDR2 YSYEKL come from the germline V gene. The CDR3 sequence is 17 residues long. CDR3 amino acids: CASSQIGRGGSYNEQFF. Written as DNA, the CDR3 is TGCGCCAGCAGCCAAATAGGTCGGGGGGGTTCCTACAATGAGCAGTTCTTC.